This T cell receptor beta chain stems from a study of cytomegalovirus exposure and HLA in healthy donors. Primers: 60 Vbeta forward and 13 Jbeta reverse. Data came from immunoSEQ multiplex PCR; TCRdb stores just in-frame clones and leaves some out. The data show approximately 160,000 clones, approximately 85% seen once. The CDR3 loop spans 11 amino acids. Trimming took off 3 bases at V and 8 bases at J, with 7 bases between the two ends. CDR1 is WSHSY and CDR2 is SAAADI in the germline V gene. The rearrangement links TRBV10-2 to TRBJ1-2; D unclear. The clonotype comes from a girl between 10 and 17 years old in good health and CMV-seropositive. Input material: PBMCs. CDR3 sequence: CASSDPGGYTF. The CDR3 nucleotides are TGCGCCAGCAGTGACCCGGGGGGCTACACCTTC.